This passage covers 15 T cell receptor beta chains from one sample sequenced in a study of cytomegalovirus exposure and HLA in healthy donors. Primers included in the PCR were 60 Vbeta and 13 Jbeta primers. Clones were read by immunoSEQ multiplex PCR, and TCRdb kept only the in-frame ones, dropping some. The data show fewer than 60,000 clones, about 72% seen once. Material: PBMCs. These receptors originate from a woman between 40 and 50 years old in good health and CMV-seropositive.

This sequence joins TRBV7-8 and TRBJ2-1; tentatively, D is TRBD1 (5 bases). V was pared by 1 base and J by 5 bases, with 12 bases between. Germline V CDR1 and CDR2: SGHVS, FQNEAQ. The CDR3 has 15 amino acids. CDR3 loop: CASSLVWTLNNEQFF. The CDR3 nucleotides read TGTGCCAGCAGCTTAGTGTGGACACTAAACAATGAGCAGTTCTTC.

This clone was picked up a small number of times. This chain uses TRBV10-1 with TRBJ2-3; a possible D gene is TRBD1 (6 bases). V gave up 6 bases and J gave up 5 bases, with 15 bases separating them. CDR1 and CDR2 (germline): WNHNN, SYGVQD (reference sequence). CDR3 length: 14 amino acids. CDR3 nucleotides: TGCGCCAGCAGCCGGGACACCCGTGGAGATACGCAGTATTTT. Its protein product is CASSRDTRGDTQYF.

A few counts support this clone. CDR3 sequence (DNA): TGTGCCTGGAGGGAACAGGGGGGATATGGCTACACCTTC. Protein product: CAWREQGGYGYTF. The V and J genes are TRBV30 and TRBJ1-2; TRBD1 matches at 8 bases. Germline V lookup: CDR1 GTSNPN, CDR2 SVGIG (reference sequence). V gave up 3 bases and J gave up 5 bases; unmatched junction bases: 5. The CDR3 has 13 amino acids.

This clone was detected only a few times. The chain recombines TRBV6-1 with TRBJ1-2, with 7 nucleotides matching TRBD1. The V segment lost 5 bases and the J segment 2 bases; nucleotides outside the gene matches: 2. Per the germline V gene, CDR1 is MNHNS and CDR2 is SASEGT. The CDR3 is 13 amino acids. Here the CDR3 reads CASSRGQNYGYTF. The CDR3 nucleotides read TGTGCCAGCAGTCGGGGACAGAACTATGGCTACACCTTC.

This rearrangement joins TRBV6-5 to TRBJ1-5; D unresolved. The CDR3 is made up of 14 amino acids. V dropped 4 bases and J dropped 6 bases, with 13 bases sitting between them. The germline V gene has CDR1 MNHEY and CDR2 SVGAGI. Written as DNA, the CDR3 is TGTGCCAGCAGTTCCGGGAGCGAGGCTCAGCCCCAGCATTTT. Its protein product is CASSSGSEAQPQHF.

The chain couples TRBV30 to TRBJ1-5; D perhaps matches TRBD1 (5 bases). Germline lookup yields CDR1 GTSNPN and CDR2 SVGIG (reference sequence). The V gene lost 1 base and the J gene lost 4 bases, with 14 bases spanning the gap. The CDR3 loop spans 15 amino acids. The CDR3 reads CAWSGSRVLNQPQHF. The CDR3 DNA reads TGTGCCTGGAGTGGGAGCAGGGTGCTAAATCAGCCCCAGCATTTT.

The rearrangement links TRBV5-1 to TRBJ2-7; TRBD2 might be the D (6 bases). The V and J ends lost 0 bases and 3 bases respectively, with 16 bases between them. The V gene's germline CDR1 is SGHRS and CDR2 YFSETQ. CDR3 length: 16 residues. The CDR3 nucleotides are TGCGCCAGCAGCTTGGGACACCGGGACTCCAACTACGAGCAGTACTTC. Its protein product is CASSLGHRDSNYEQYF.

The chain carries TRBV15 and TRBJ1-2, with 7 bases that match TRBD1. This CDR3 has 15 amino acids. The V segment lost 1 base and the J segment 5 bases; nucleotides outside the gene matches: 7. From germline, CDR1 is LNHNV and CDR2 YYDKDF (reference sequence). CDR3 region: CATSRVRQGRYGYTF. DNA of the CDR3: TGTGCCACCAGCAGAGTCAGACAGGGACGATATGGCTACACCTTC.

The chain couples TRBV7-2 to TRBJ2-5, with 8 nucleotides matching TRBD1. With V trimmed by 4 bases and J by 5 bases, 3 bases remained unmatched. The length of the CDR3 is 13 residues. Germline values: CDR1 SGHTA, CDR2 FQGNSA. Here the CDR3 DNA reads TGTGCCAGCAGCTCCCGGACAGGGGAGACCCAGTACTTC. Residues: CASSSRTGETQYF.

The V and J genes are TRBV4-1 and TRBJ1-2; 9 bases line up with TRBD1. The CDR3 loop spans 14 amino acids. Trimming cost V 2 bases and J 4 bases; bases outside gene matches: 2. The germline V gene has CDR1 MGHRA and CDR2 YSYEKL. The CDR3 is CASSQTGGGYGYTF. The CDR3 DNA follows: TGCGCCAGCAGCCAAACAGGGGGCGGCTATGGCTACACCTTC.

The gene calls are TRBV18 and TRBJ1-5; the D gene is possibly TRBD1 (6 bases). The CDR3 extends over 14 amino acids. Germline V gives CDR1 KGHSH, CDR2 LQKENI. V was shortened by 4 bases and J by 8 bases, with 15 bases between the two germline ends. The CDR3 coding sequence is TGTGCCAGCTCACTTCCGGGGGGCCAAAAGCCCCAGCATTTT. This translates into CASSLPGGQKPQHF.

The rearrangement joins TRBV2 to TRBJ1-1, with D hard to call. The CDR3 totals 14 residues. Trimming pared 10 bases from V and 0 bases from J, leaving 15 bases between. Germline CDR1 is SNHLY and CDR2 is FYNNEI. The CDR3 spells CATTSTRLNTEAFF. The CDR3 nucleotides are TGTGCCACCACTTCTACCAGGCTGAACACTGAAGCTTTCTTT. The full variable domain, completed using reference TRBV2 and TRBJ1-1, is EPEVTQTPSHQVTQMGQEVILRCVPISNHLYFYWYRQILGQKVEFLVSFYNNEISEKSEIFDDQFSVERPDGSNFTLKIRSTKLEDSAMYFCATTSTRLNTEAFFGQGTRLTVV.

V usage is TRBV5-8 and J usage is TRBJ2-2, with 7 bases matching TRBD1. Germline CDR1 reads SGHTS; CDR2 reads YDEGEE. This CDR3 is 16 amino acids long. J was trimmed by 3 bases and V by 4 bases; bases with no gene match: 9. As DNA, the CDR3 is TGTGCCAGCAGCAAATCCGGGACAGACGACACCGGGGAGCTGTTTTTT. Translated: CASSKSGTDDTGELFF.

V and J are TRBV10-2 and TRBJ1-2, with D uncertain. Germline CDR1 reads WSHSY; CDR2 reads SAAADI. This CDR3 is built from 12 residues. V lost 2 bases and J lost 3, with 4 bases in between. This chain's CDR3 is CASSEGHYGYTF. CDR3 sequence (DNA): TGCGCCAGCAGTGAGGGGCACTATGGCTACACCTTC.

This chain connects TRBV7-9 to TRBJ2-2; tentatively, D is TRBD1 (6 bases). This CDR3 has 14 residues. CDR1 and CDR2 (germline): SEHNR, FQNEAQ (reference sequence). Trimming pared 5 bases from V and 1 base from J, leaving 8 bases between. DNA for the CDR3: TGTGCCAGCAGCCAGGGACAGAACACCGGGGAGCTGTTTTTT. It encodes CASSQGQNTGELFF.